This T cell receptor (beta chain) was documented in a study of blood T cell repertoires in COVID-19 (TCRdb year 2020). Describing the broader study: Samples covering the acute and convalescent phases of COVID-19 were provided by collaborators in the United States, Italy and Spain. The material from the prospective study consisted of cDNA or gDNA derived from T cells, B-cell-depleted T cells, or PBMCs. The dataset comprised deeply sampled blood TCRbeta repertoires from subjects exposed to, actively infected with, or recovered from COVID-19. The repertoires were released in a freely available public database meant as a resource for research on the immune response to SARS-CoV-2. The samples were drawn from two sources: the first 160 participants of the ongoing ImmuneRACE study, and 1,254 subjects contributed by 6 global collaborators. Sample metadata almost always included a de-identified subject ID, COVID-19 status, age in years and sex. Where available, HLA class I and class II types were taken from metadata supplied by the sample provider and were not determined by assay-based typing. Findings and caveats that apply to the study as a whole: How much clinical and demographic metadata was included differed by source and by participant, and the metadata was provided uncurated.

For CDR1 and CDR2, the germline V gene (reference sequence) lists LNHDA and SQIVND. Trimmed from V: 5 bases; trimmed from J: 4 bases; junction bases lacking a gene match: 8. The CDR3 has 15 amino acids, counting the end cysteine and phenylalanine. CDR3 DNA only is kept here, 45 bases in frame from base 1. The immunoSEQ Assay, a bias-controlled multiplex PCR, was used to amplify TCRbeta CDR3 regions from genomic DNA. As for the original processing: Within the assay, amplification of reference gene primers was used to estimate how many nucleated cells each sample contained. To quantify the absolute abundance of each unique TCRbeta CDR3 rearrangement, sequence reads were collapsed and filtered. For each sample, productive Simpson clonality was calculated by taking the square root of Simpson's diversity index across productive rearrangements. The immuneACCESS repertoire file appears here via TCRdb, limited to in-frame rearrangements. These files lack a portion of the clones; in checked studies, under half of the deficit traces to unresolved V genes, and the cause of the others is not known. V and J calls plus clone size are reproduced from that table; the DNA served to infer D and trimming. For this sample the table gives 200,000 to 250,000 clones, of which around four fifths were detected only once. The ten largest clones represent nearly 9.5% of the sample.

Participants in the prospective study were enrolled through a virtual design, were aged roughly 18 to 90 years, and lived in under 25 United States geographic areas. To assign participants to cohorts, the prospective study relied on clinical history that participants themselves reported in a screening survey and a study questionnaire. Recovered participants in ImmuneRACE Cohort 3 were defined by two consecutive negative NP/OP PCR tests, clearance by a healthcare professional, or resolution of symptoms. Each participant in the prospective study had whole blood, serum and a nasopharyngeal or oropharyngeal swab collected by mobile phlebotomists. Prospective study participants could optionally give additional blood draws and questionnaires over an approximately 2-month period. Prospective study blood samples were shipped either frozen or at room temperature before DNA extraction. Concerning this clone itself: Its cognate antigen has yet to be identified. No quality values exist for individual bases; no much larger clone is one base distant.

The receptor was isolated from a man aged 35 to 55 who had recovered from COVID-19. Material for sequencing was PBMCs or T cells enriched from blood (not recorded which). The chain was built from TRBV19 and TRBJ1-2; TRBD1 lines up with 9 middle nucleotides. The CDR3 protein: CASSVQGARGYGYTF. In nucleotides, the sequence is TGTGCCAGTAGTGTACAGGGGGCGCGGGGCTATGGCTACACCTTC. Joined to the reference TRBV19 and TRBJ1-2 proteins, this CDR3 gives the full variable domain: DGGITQSPKYLFRKEGQNVTLSCEQNLNHDAMYWYRQDPGQGLRLIYYSQIVNDFQKGDIAEGYSVSREKKESFPLTVTSAQKNPTAFYLCASSVQGARGYGYTFGSGTRLTVV.